These T cell receptor beta chains were read from a single sample in a study of T cells in Graves' hyperthyroidism and ophthalmopathy. TCRdb fed the multiplex PCR reads into MiXCR, producing one record per CDR3 protein. The sample includes hundreds of thousands of distinct CDR3 sequences, just under 20% seen only once; the top ten take roughly 50%. The sample comprised blood. The receptors here all came from a man in his forties with Graves' ophthalmopathy. The CDR3 runs from the conserved cysteine through the conserved F or W. A D gene is named only where the DNA matches it firmly. Part of the rows lack a size; the others show once, few, many or a class for expanded clones.

D	J	V	size	DNA	CDR3
TRBD1	TRBJ2-7	TRBV28	many	TGTGCCACCTGGGACAGGGGGACTTACTACGAGCAGTACTTC	CATWDRGTYYEQYF
TRBD2	TRBJ2-7	TRBV20-1	many	TGCAGTGCTAGAGATCAAGGGGCGGGGGGACGCCTCAGCTACGAGCAGTACTTC	CSARDQGAGGRLSYEQYF
NA	TRBJ2-7	TRBV7-9	NA	TGTGCCAGCAGCGGGGGCGGGAGAGGGACCTACGAGCAGTACTTC	CASSGGGRGTYEQYF
NA	TRBJ2-2	TRBV6-1	many	TGTGCCAGCACAGGGACGCACGGGTCCGGGGAGCTGTTTTTT	CASTGTHGSGELFF
NA	TRBJ1-2	TRBV30	few	TGTGCCTGGAGTGGAGGACCGGTCTCGATTTTTACCAACTATGGCTACACCTTC	CAWSGGPVSIFTNYGYTF
TRBD2	TRBJ2-2	TRBV7-8	NA	TGTGCCAGCAGTGAGCGGGGGGGAAGAGCGAACACCGGGGAGCTGTTTTTT	CASSERGGRANTGELFF
NA	TRBJ1-2	TRBV5-1	few	TGCGCCAGCAGCCCGGTTAACCGCGAAATAAACTATGGCTACACCTTC	CASSPVNREINYGYTF
TRBD2	TRBJ2-7	TRBV27	NA	TGTGCCAGCAGTCCACTAGCGGGGGCCTACGAGCAGTACTTC	CASSPLAGAYEQYF
NA	TRBJ2-1	TRBV6-1	NA	TGTGCCAGCAGCGCTAGGGGGGGGGCCAACAATGAGCAGTTCTTC	CASSARGGANNEQFF
TRBD2	TRBJ2-7	TRBV20-1	many	TGCAGTGCTAGGGAGACTAGCGGAACCTACGAGCAGTACTTC	CSARETSGTYEQYF
TRBD1	TRBJ1-6	TRBV28	few	TGTGCCAGCCGGGACAGCAATTCACCCCTCCACTTT	CASRDSNSPLHF
NA	TRBJ2-5	TRBV20-1	many	TGCAGTGCTAGCTCAGGGGTAGCCGGAGGGACCCAGTACTTC	CSASSGVAGGTQYF
NA	TRBJ2-3	TRBV19	NA	TGTGCCAGTAGGTCCCCGGGGGCCCCAGATACGCAGTATTTT	CASRSPGAPDTQYF
NA	TRBJ2-1	TRBV6-1	NA	TGTGCCAGCGAACGATTGGTGGGATCCTACAATGAGCAGTTCTTC	CASERLVGSYNEQFF
NA	TRBJ1-2	TRBV5-8	few	TGTGCCAGCAGTTCGATTGAATATGGCTACACCTTC	CASSSIEYGYTF
NA	TRBJ2-4	TRBV18	NA	TGTGCCAGCTCACCACGTGACACCCTGGGGGGAAACATTCAGTACTTC	CASSPRDTLGGNIQYF
NA	TRBJ2-7	TRBV20-1	few	TGCAGTGCTAGTTTGGGCGGGACGTCCTACGAGCAGTACTTC	CSASLGGTSYEQYF
NA	TRBJ1-2	TRBV18	many	TGTGCCAGCTCATTAGGTAGGGTCCCATCAGATGGCTACACCTTC	CASSLGRVPSDGYTF